This entry describes one T cell receptor (beta chain). The antigen remains undetermined. This entry belongs to a study of cytomegalovirus exposure and HLA in healthy donors. Whole-study results and caveats: In most subjects, TCR beta sequences reportedly gave accurate predictions of HLA-A and HLA-B alleles. Presence/absence analysis assumed near-uniform sequencing depth across donors. CMV serostatus stood as the only immune exposure information on hand.

The germline V gene has CDR1 SNHLY and CDR2 FYNNEI. V dropped 4 bases and J dropped 3 bases, with 7 bases sitting between them. CDR3 size: 13 residues. PCR primers comprised 60 Vbeta and 13 Jbeta primers. Sequenced by immunoSEQ multiplex PCR; TCRdb stores in-frame clones only, minus some. The sample lists around 130,000 clones, around 9% occurring once. This receptor was taken from a man aged 35 to 55 in good health and CMV-seronegative. Sequencing input: PBMCs. The J gene is TRBJ1-5, the V gene TRBV2; no reliable D call. The CDR3, as DNA: TGTGCCAGCAGTGGCGGGCACAATCAGCCCCAGCATTTT. Its translation: CASSGGHNQPQHF.